This T cell receptor beta chain was observed in a study of T cell responses to AZD1222 COVID-19 vaccine. CDR1 is MDHEN, CDR2 SYDVKM, per germline. This CDR3 is built from 13 residues. V was cut by 4 bases and J by 0 bases, with 4 bases left in between. Study-level results: Targets within unmutated variant regions were reportedly found for nearly half of spike-specific TCRs. Females made up more of the donors, who were largely white British, and clonal diversity may have come out too low.

Clones were sequenced by immunoSEQ multiplex PCR, and TCRdb holds only the in-frame ones, with some missing. Counted here are 140,000 to 150,000 clones, about 81% occurring once; the ten biggest clones make up roughly 4.3%. With respect to this clone: The antigen remains undetermined.

The clonotype comes from an adult in good health. Sequenced here: peripheral blood, sampled on day 0 of MenACWY control vaccination. The chain has TRBV28 and TRBJ2-4; D is uncertain. CDR3 residues: CASSWGAKNIQYF. DNA of the CDR3: TGTGCCAGCAGTTGGGGAGCCAAAAACATTCAGTACTTC.